The 2 T cell receptor beta chains presented below share a single source sample, sequenced in a study of naive CD8 T cells in extremely preterm neonates. Deliveries were elective term cesareans at roughly 35-41 weeks, with no labor or membrane rupture. The data were produced by immunoSEQ multiplex PCR, yet TCRdb's version contains in-frame clones alone and is incomplete. In the table there are 6,500 to 9,000 clones, 80% to 95% of which are singletons. The specimen was naive CD8+ T cells from cord blood. These receptors all stem from a newborn in good health.

The V and J genes are TRBV4-1 and TRBJ1-1; D remains unclear. This CDR3 has 13 amino acids. Germline V gene lookup returns CDR1 MGHRA and CDR2 YSYEKL. V lost 0 bases, J lost 1 base, and 3 bases lay in between. The CDR3 protein is CASSQDRNTEAFF. In DNA form, the CDR3 reads TGCGCCAGCAGCCAAGATAGGAACACTGAAGCTTTCTTT.

This clone was counted a single time. The gene calls are TRBV29-1 and TRBJ2-7, with D perhaps matching TRBD1 (6 bases). The CDR3 totals 13 residues. Per the germline V gene, CDR1 is SQVTM and CDR2 is ANQGSEA. V was cut by 7 bases and J by 3 bases, with 16 bases left in between. In DNA, the CDR3 is TGCAGCGCGCTAGTCCGGGACAACTACGAGCAGTACTTC. It specifies CSALVRDNYEQYF.